These 7 T cell receptor beta chains share one sample of origin, sequenced in a study of T cell responses to AZD1222 COVID-19 vaccine. Libraries were prepared by immunoSEQ multiplex PCR; TCRdb keeps only in-frame clonotypes and omits some of them. The profile covers about 170,000 clones, with about nine tenths appearing a single time and about 1.6% taken by the ten largest. Source: peripheral blood, taken on day 0 of AZD1222 vaccination. These receptors were taken from an adult in good health.

The chain joins TRBV7-9 to TRBJ1-2; maybe TRBD1 (5 bases). The germline V and J ends were trimmed by 5 bases and 6 bases, with 19 bases remaining between them. This CDR3 is 15 amino acids long. In germline, CDR1 is SEHNR, CDR2 FQNEAQ (reference sequence). The CDR3: CASSQLDWGIDGYTF. The CDR3 nucleotides read TGTGCCAGCAGCCAGCTCGACTGGGGGATCGATGGCTACACCTTC.

V usage is TRBV3-1 (or the pseudogene TRBV3-2) and J usage is TRBJ1-1, with TRBD1 matching over 7 bases. The CDR3 has 15 amino acids. Germline trimming cut 3 bases from V and 4 bases from J; bases unmatched to any gene: 8. Per the germline V gene, CDR1 is LGHDT and CDR2 is YNNKEL (reference sequence). CDR3 nucleotide sequence: TGTGCCAGCAGCCAGGCCGGGACAGTTGGCACTGAAGCTTTCTTT. The encoded protein is CASSQAGTVGTEAFF.

V gene TRBV4-2 combines with J gene TRBJ1-5, with 8 nucleotides matching TRBD1. The V segment lost 4 bases and the J segment 10 bases; nucleotides outside the gene matches: 12. The CDR3 is 15 amino acids. The germline gives CDR1 LGHNA, CDR2 YNFKEQ. This CDR3 reads CASSRATGEASPQHF. CDR3 nucleotides: TGTGCCAGCAGCCGAGCGACAGGGGAGGCCAGTCCCCAGCATTTT.

J is TRBJ2-5 and V is TRBV5-1; D not certain. The V end was cut by 0 bases, the J end by 7 bases, with 16 bases between. Germline V gene data show CDR1 as SGHRS and CDR2 as YFSETQ. This CDR3 is 15 amino acids long. In nucleotides, the CDR3 is TGCGCCAGCAGCTTGGGGGTGGTGAGGAGAAGGACCCAGTACTTC. This gives the protein CASSLGVVRRRTQYF.

In DNA form, the CDR3 reads TGTGCCAGCAGCTTAGCGGCTAGAAGGGATACGCAGTATTTT. This gives the protein CASSLAARRDTQYF. The V call is TRBV7-2, the J call TRBJ2-3; D is uncertain. Germline CDR1 is SGHTA and CDR2 is FQGNSA. Trimming cost V 0 bases and J 6 bases, with 10 bases left between them. CDR3 length: 14 amino acids.

The chain is built from TRBV27 and TRBJ1-2, with TRBD1 matching 9 bases. This CDR3 is 15 amino acids long. Germline CDR1 is MNHEY and CDR2 is SMNVEV (reference sequence). Germline trimming cut 2 bases from V and 8 bases from J; bases unmatched to any gene: 9. The CDR3 coding sequence is TGTGCCAGCAGTTTAGAGGGGACAGGGTTCCGGGGCTACACCTTC. Translated: CASSLEGTGFRGYTF.

The chain joins TRBV11-2 to TRBJ1-3; D uncertain. CDR1 and CDR2 (germline): SGHAT, FQNNGV. CDR3 length: 12 amino acids. Trimming pared 6 bases from V and 6 bases from J, leaving 9 bases between. The CDR3 region is CASSPYVNTIYF. In DNA form, the CDR3 reads TGTGCCAGCAGTCCATATGTAAACACCATATATTTT.